A single TCR beta chain is shown here with its context. Its binding antigen is unknown. Germline and junction disagree at one end, which may indicate a read error. In the germline V gene (reference sequence), CDR1 corresponds to SSHAT and CDR2 to FNYEAQ. The CDR3 numbers 14 residues from cysteine through phenylalanine. Of all the DNA, just the CDR3 is kept, 42 bases in frame from base 1. The cohort was made up of 666 healthy bone marrow donors. Cohort members were all nominally healthy when sampled, although unrecorded immune exposures were likely present. The donor tested CMV seropositive, placing the donor among the 290 or so seropositive members of the cohort. A peripheral blood sample was collected from each donor, and TCR beta sequencing was performed on peripheral blood mononuclear cells. Genomic DNA extraction from the blood cell samples was performed with the Qiagen DNeasy Blood Extraction Kit.

Library prep was done by the immunoSEQ multiplex PCR assay. For the multiplex PCR, a mixture combining 60 forward primers for TCR Vbeta segments and 13 reverse primers for TCR Jbeta segments was used. The CDR3 region of rearranged TCR beta genes was amplified from genomic DNA with a multiplex PCR assay. The amplified TCR beta libraries were sequenced on the Illumina HiSeq System as 87-base-pair reads. In the original analysis: A later analysis counted about 76 million unique TCR beta chains across the 550 to 750 repertoires, and some 11 million of these chains were shared by at least two donors. Raw reads were error-corrected and collapsed into unique sequences by a nearest-neighbor algorithm in which closely related sequences were merged to remove PCR and sequencing errors. V, D and J gene segments were assigned by aligning CDR3 sequences to IMGT reference sequences. Each retained sequence needed at least a six-nucleotide match to both a V gene segment and a J gene segment. Rearrangements were classified as productive when the CDR3 lacked stop codons and remained in frame with V and J, and all other rearrangements were classified as non-productive. CDR3 was defined according to IMGT convention as the region running from the second conserved V-encoded cysteine to the conserved J-encoded phenylalanine. The earlier analysis of about 570 of the donors excluded any sequence lacking an unambiguous match to a single V gene segment. An earlier analysis of just under 600 of the donors called V segments functional above 56.7% productive rearrangements and segregating when the between-donor standard deviation exceeded 5%. To diagnose cytomegalovirus status from the catalog of TCR beta chain sequences, a statistical classification framework was built. In a later analysis, V and J genes were assigned by comparing TCR nucleotide sequences against IMGT/GENE-DB human TR gene sequences. The TCRdist pipeline was used in a later analysis to assign CDR3 sequences and most-parsimonious VDJ recombination scenarios. In a later analysis, every TCR beta chain was defined by the combination of its CDR3 amino acid sequence and its V-gene family, and reads without a unique V-gene family were dropped. To address suspected cross-contamination and a sequencing artifact, a later analysis removed a few hundred highly shared, low-generation-probability nucleotide sequences. In a later analysis, a clonal expansion index for each public chain was calculated from normalized within-repertoire ranks of inferred template counts. Generation probabilities in a later analysis came from a VDJ recombination model fitted to out-of-frame rearrangements, and those results were checked against IGoR. In a later analysis, TCR-TCR, TCR-HLA and TCR-CMV co-occurrence was scored with hypergeometric tests, and a repertoire-size bias correction was applied to TCR pairs. In a later analysis, false discovery rates were estimated by permuting HLA or CMV assignments 20 times. In a later analysis, co-occurring TCRs were grouped using DBSCAN, with TCRdist sequence similarity added in when clustering inside HLA-allele-positive subsets. Repertoires with fewer than 30,000 or more than 120,000 public chains, plus five repertoires with anomalous nucleotide sharing, were excluded from co-occurrence clustering. This is the immuneACCESS table as TCRdb keeps it, with only in-frame sequences that have V and J called. A part of the clones is gone; compared with another copy, unresolved V genes explain less than half, and the rest is unexplained. V, J and clone size are those of that table, while D and trimming were read from the DNA. The sample includes approximately 160,000 clones, with around four fifths observed a single time. The ten most abundant clones make up under 5% of the sample.

The entry originates in a study of cytomegalovirus exposure and HLA in healthy donors (TCRdb year 2017). Study-level background: According to an earlier analysis of several hundred of the donors, 200 million or so T cells yielded 100 million or so unique TCR beta sequences and around 280 Gb of sequence data. An early release covering roughly 600 HLA-typed donors comprised about 300 gigabases of sequencing data and tens of millions of unique TCR sequences. Of the roughly 390 genotyped donors, over 80% were placed in the genetic ancestry cluster associated with self-reported Caucasian donors. The study aimed to test whether signatures of past pathogen exposure could be identified by cataloging public T cell receptors. The study used immunosequencing to profile the T cell repertoires of approximately 650 subjects and linked those repertoires to cytomegalovirus serostatus. Along with the approximately 620-subject first cohort, a separate validation cohort of roughly 110 different subjects was used. High-throughput TCR immunosequencing, statistical association of individual TCRs with disease status, and machine learning were combined to predict cytomegalovirus infection status. A later analysis re-analyzed previously published TCR beta repertoires from about 730 donors and added high-resolution HLA genotyping to study TCR occurrence patterns. The later analysis used no new phenotypic data to find candidate immune exposures, relying instead on TCR beta sequences and their occurrence across donors. An earlier analysis of approximately 500 of the donors applied high-throughput TCR beta sequencing to assess whether each TCR beta V gene segment acted as functional or pseudogenic. Donor age, sex, ethnicity and CMV serostatus were compiled together with the repertoire data. In a later genetic analysis, genome-wide SNP genotypes for about three fifths of the roughly 670 donors were used, and that subset was treated as a discovery cohort. Every discovery cohort repertoire had been produced on one sequencing platform. Both class I and class II loci were covered by HLA typing, at four-digit resolution. Typing coverage differed by locus: A, B, C, DRB1 and DQB1 were typed in about 629-640 donors, DQA1 in about 510, DPA1 in 606, and DPB1 in approximately 450. Four or five DR-DQ haplotypes were handled as single units for association and clustering, since linkage in the cohort was strong. On average, about 200,000 unique TCR beta nucleotide sequences were sequenced per donor among 300 to 500 genotyped donors of the cohort, with roughly 18% of those sequences being non-productive.

Overall results and qualifications from the work: A total of fewer than 200 TCR beta chains were listed by the study as associated with cytomegalovirus. A later analysis associated 15,000 or so TCR beta sequences with specific HLA alleles at a false discovery rate of 0.05. An association between a missense DCLRE1C variant and V-gene and J-gene trimming of TCR beta chains was found in a later genetic analysis and replicated in an independent cohort. Immune exposure information for the cohort was limited to CMV serostatus. The 87-base-pair reads could not distinguish some IMGT-functional V segments, including TRBV6-2 and TRBV6-3, so those segments were excluded. In an earlier analysis of roughly 560 of the donors, most TCR beta V segments were observed in productive rearrangements about 90% or about 30% of the time, broadly matching IMGT annotations. HLA typing was unavailable for some donors at each locus, so association tests used only the typed subset. A further reported finding was that TCR beta sequences accurately predicted the HLA-A and HLA-B alleles for most subjects in the first cohort. A later analysis reported that several top co-occurrence clusters appeared linked to parvovirus B19, influenza, CMV and Epstein-Barr virus. Linkage disequilibrium might explain the correlated functional status among segregating V segments, but an unknown experimental factor could not be ruled out. A later analysis found that TCR association rates varied across HLA loci, with DRB1 alleles showing the most associated TCRs and HLA-C alleles the fewest. The classifier was reported to diagnose cytomegalovirus status with high specificity and sensitivity in both the original cohort and the validation cohort. In a later analysis, most CMV-associated TCR beta chains were found to appear HLA-restricted, with HLA associations seemingly driven largely by CMV exposure. The authors suggested that the approach could potentially be generalized to other disease states and immunological phenotypes. In a later analysis, HLA-associated TCR beta chains were found to be more clonally expanded and to have lower generation probabilities than equally common non-associated chains. Compared with the approximately 710-donor mean, donors in an Asian-associated ancestry cluster had fewer N-insertions in productive TCRs, according to a later genetic analysis. A cluster of highly shared sequence variants was judged likely to be a technical artifact of the sequencing pipeline. Around 16 rarely observed V segments, including chromosome 9 orphons, were excluded from the earlier analysis of just under 600 of the donors because counts were too low. When HLA alleles, especially DR and DQ, strongly co-occurred, TCR associations were difficult to assign to individual alleles. Most TCR sequences were seen in very few donors, while some public TCRs were found in many individuals. Only TCR beta chains were sequenced in this cohort, and the absence of alpha or paired-chain data limited detectable features. Three of the identified cytomegalovirus-associated TCR beta chains were confirmed in vitro to be specific for cytomegalovirus antigens. Roughly uniform sequencing depth across donors was assumed in presence/absence analyses, although this assumption may not hold.

Material for sequencing was PBMCs. The origin of this receptor is a girl between 5 and 17 years old in good health and CMV-seropositive. The rearrangement joined TRBV7-7 to TRBJ2-2; a confident D gene designation cannot be given. The DNA sequence is given as TGTGCTAGCAGCTCGACTTATTCCACCGGGGAGCTGTTTTTT. Its protein reads: CASSSTYSTGELFF.